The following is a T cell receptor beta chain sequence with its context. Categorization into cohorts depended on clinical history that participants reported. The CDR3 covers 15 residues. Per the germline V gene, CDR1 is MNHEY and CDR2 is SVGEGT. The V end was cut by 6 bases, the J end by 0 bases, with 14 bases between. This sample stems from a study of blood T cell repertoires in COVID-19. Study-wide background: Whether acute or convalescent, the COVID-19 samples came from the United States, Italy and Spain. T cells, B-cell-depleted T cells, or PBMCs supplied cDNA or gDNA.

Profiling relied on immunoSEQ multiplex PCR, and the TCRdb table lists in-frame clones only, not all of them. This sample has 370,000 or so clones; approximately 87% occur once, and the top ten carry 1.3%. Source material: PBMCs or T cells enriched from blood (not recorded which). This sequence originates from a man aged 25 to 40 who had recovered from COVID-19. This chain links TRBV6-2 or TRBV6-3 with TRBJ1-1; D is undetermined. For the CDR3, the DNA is TGTGCCAGCAGCCCCATCTACCTACTGAACACTGAAGCTTTCTTT. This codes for CASSPIYLLNTEAFF.